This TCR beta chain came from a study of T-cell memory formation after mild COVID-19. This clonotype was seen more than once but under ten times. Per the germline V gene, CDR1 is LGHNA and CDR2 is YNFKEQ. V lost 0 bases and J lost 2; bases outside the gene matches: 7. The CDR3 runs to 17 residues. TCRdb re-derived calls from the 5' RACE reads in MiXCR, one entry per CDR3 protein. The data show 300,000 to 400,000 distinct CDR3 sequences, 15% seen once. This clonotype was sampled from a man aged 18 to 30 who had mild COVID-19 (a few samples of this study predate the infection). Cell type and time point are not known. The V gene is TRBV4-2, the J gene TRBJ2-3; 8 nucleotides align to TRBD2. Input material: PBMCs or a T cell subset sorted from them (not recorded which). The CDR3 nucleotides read TGTGCCAGCAGCCAAGATTTAGCGGGGCCACTCACAGATACGCAGTATTTT. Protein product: CASSQDLAGPLTDTQYF.